The following is a T cell receptor beta chain sequence with its context. Trimming removed 0 bases from V and 2 bases from J, with 7 bases in between. Germline CDR1 and CDR2: GTSNPN and SVGIG (reference sequence). This CDR3 is built from 13 residues. This record belongs to a study of PD-L1 blockade in urothelial cancer. Study background: The authors examined blood 3 weeks (second dose) and 6 weeks after treatment start.

Measured with immunoSEQ multiplex PCR; TCRdb has only the in-frame clones, and not every one. This sample has 45,000 to 65,000 clones, with 84% found just once. The sample here was PBMCs, taken around atezolizumab (anti-PD-L1) treatment. This chain links TRBV30 with TRBJ2-5; possibly TRBD2 for D (5 bases). The sequence was collected from a man aged 35 to 55 with urothelial cancer. The CDR3 loop is CAWSVGLQETQYF. CDR3 coding DNA: TGTGCCTGGAGTGTAGGACTGCAAGAGACCCAGTACTTC.